Listed below are T cell receptor beta chains from one sample, sequenced in a study of regulatory T cells in long-lasting Graves disease. TCRdb used MiXCR to reprocess the multiplex PCR reads, holding one entry per CDR3 protein. The sample has about 660,000 distinct CDR3 sequences, 25% to 35% seen once. Specimen: peripheral blood mononuclear cells (PBMCs), collected when the disease was refractory, from a patient treated with antithyroid drugs. The receptors were sampled from a female donor with Graves disease. The conserved cysteine and the conserved F or W are not part of the CDR3 here. A D gene is named only where the DNA matches it firmly. Where a row states a size, it is once, few, many or the class of an expanded clone; other rows omit it.

V gene	clone size	J gene	D gene	CDR3 protein
TRBV20-1	few	TRBJ1-6	-	SARIGRNNSPLH
TRBV9	-	TRBJ2-1	TRBD2	ASSVDGTSAPSSYNEQF
TRBV20-1	few	TRBJ2-7	TRBD1	SAGQQGASYEQY
TRBV27	few	TRBJ2-7	TRBD2	ASSPVAGTYEQY
TRBV9	-	TRBJ1-6	-	ASSVKLGDSPLH
TRBV6-1	-	TRBJ2-7	-	ASREVMASYEQY
TRBV2	few	TRBJ2-5	-	ASSVAGGLETQY
TRBV7-9	few	TRBJ1-2	-	ASSVDGFWGYT
TRBV6-2/TRBV6-3	-	TRBJ1-5	-	ASSTDLGQPQH
TRBV5-1	many	TRBJ1-2	-	ASSPLPDYGYT
TRBV12-3/TRBV12-4	-	TRBJ1-3	-	ASSYTMSASSGNTIY
TRBV11-2	few	TRBJ1-6	-	ASSPVVPPLH
TRBV7-6	-	TRBJ1-2	-	ASSMPGTDNYGYT
TRBV7-9	few	TRBJ1-1	-	ASRLGGLNTEAF
TRBV20-1	-	TRBJ2-7	-	SARDRIGSPSYEQY
TRBV12-3/TRBV12-4	few	TRBJ1-5	TRBD1	ASSRDRGRGDQPQH
TRBV6-1	-	TRBJ2-3	-	ASSAVTGTDTQY
TRBV5-1	few	TRBJ1-1	TRBD1	ASSWTGENTEAF
TRBV5-1	-	TRBJ1-5	-	ASSLDGGASNQPQH
TRBV27	few	TRBJ1-1	-	ASSSKRGLGGFTEAF
TRBV29-1	few	TRBJ1-2	-	SVGTRMANYGYT
TRBV4-1	few	TRBJ1-2	-	ASSHPNWAGYT
TRBV19	once	TRBJ1-1	-	ASSPRALPNTEAF
TRBV12-3/TRBV12-4	-	TRBJ1-2	-	ASSSEGRVYGYT
TRBV20-1	once	TRBJ1-2	-	SARVVEYYGYT
TRBV12-3/TRBV12-4	few	TRBJ2-7	TRBD1	ASSRTGVMGEQY
TRBV20-1	few	TRBJ2-5	TRBD2	SASQASGGSIRETQY
TRBV6-2/TRBV6-3	few	TRBJ1-4	-	ASSYPPDGPTNEKLF
TRBV12-3/TRBV12-4	-	TRBJ2-1	-	ASSKFPEGAYNEQF
TRBV6-6	-	TRBJ1-5	-	ASSYSGGRNQPQH
TRBV25-1	few	TRBJ1-1	TRBD1	ASSEPGQGKNTEAF
TRBV5-1	few	TRBJ2-7	-	ASSLAGPGSREQY
TRBV27	-	TRBJ2-2	TRBD1	ASGDRLIGELF